This T cell receptor (beta chain) is drawn from a study of radiotherapy plus CTLA-4 blockade in lung cancer. Study as a whole: Objective responses arose in around a sixth of patients, and 31% experienced disease control.

Clones were read by immunoSEQ multiplex PCR, and TCRdb kept only the in-frame ones, dropping some. The data hold approximately 98,000 clones, with 75% to 90% observed a single time. The CDR3 has 13 residues. Per germline, CDR1 SNHLY and CDR2 FYNNEI. Trimming took 6 bases from V and 4 from J, leaving 9 bases between them. Study observations and caveats: Response was reportedly best predicted by early blood T cell clone dynamics, with interferon-beta. Peripheral blood showed expansion of tumor-derived TCR clones after radiotherapy and ipilimumab.

Comments on this clone: Its antigen is unknown.

The sequence was collected from a human donor with non-small cell lung cancer who had a partial response to radiotherapy plus ipilimumab. Sequenced here: peripheral blood, sampled from a patient treated with radiotherapy plus ipilimumab. This chain uses TRBV2 with TRBJ1-4, with D maybe TRBD1 (6 bases). The CDR3 DNA is TGTGCCAGCAGACAGGGTAATAATGAAAAACTGTTTTTT. Translation: CASRQGNNEKLFF. The whole variable domain, filled in from reference TRBV2 and TRBJ1-4, reads EPEVTQTPSHQVTQMGQEVILRCVPISNHLYFYWYRQILGQKVEFLVSFYNNEISEKSEIFDDQFSVERPDGSNFTLKIRSTKLEDSAMYFCASRQGNNEKLFFGSGTQLSVL.